This is a list of T cell receptor beta chains from one sample in a study of shared clonotypes between healthy human individuals. Sequencing was performed with immunoSEQ multiplex PCR; in TCRdb, only in-frame clones are kept and a portion is missing. The sample includes about 1 million clones, 75% of them seen just once. Sequencing used memory CD4+ T cells sorted from blood. The receptors stem from a man between 18 and 35 years old in good health. CDR3s include the opening cysteine and the closing phenylalanine or tryptophan. A D gene is named only where the DNA matches it firmly. Some rows have no size entry. The others give once, few or many, or a class for an expanded clone.

J,V,size,D,CDR3,DNA
TRBJ2-5,TRBV7-6,-,TRBD1,CASSPFLTGTGFTQYF,TGTGCCAGCAGCCCTTTCCTAACCGGGACAGGATTTACCCAGTACTTC
TRBJ1-6,TRBV15,many,-,CATSRDLGSPLHF,TGTGCCACCAGCAGAGATCTAGGATCACCCCTCCACTTT
TRBJ1-6,TRBV2,-,-,CASRLGPNNSPLHF,TGTGCCAGCCGGCTGGGTCCCAATAATTCACCCCTCCACTTT
TRBJ2-3,TRBV30,-,-,CAWSEAVSTDTQYF,TGTGCCTGGAGTGAAGCAGTGAGCACAGATACGCAGTATTTT
TRBJ1-5,TRBV28,-,-,CASSLEGSGPQHF,TGTGCCAGCAGTTTAGAGGGTTCAGGGCCCCAGCATTTT
TRBJ2-5,TRBV5-1,once,TRBD2,CASSQTLLAGGYQETQYF,TGCGCCAGCAGCCAGACCTTGCTGGCGGGGGGATACCAAGAGACCCAGTACTTC
TRBJ1-1,TRBV25-1,few,-,CASTQGSGSTEAFF,TGTGCCAGCACCCAGGGAAGTGGTAGCACTGAAGCTTTCTTT
TRBJ1-1,TRBV5-1,few,TRBD1,CASGGDRENTEAFF,TGCGCCAGCGGGGGTGACAGGGAGAACACTGAAGCTTTCTTT
TRBJ1-1,TRBV11-3,-,-,CASKTQGPNTEAFF,TGTGCCAGCAAAACCCAGGGACCGAACACTGAAGCTTTCTTT
TRBJ2-7,TRBV6-5,-,-,CASSYVRSSYEQYF,TGTGCCAGCAGTTATGTTAGGAGCTCCTACGAGCAGTACTTC
TRBJ1-2,TRBV27,-,-,CASSVGRPYGYTF,TGTGCCAGCAGTGTAGGACGGCCCTATGGCTACACCTTC
TRBJ2-7,TRBV7-2,-,-,CASSKDGSYEQYF,TGTGCCAGCAGCAAAGACGGATCCTACGAGCAGTACTTC
TRBJ2-2,TRBV7-6,-,TRBD2,CASSSGTSGTTGELFF,TGTGCCAGCAGCTCGGGGACTAGCGGGACCACCGGGGAGCTGTTTTTT
TRBJ1-2,TRBV9,-,-,CASSLMTGEGYGYTF,TGTGCCAGCAGCCTTATGACGGGCGAGGGCTATGGCTACACCTTC
TRBJ2-3,TRBV2,-,TRBD2,CASTMGLASTDTQYF,TGTGCCAGCACTATGGGACTAGCGAGCACAGATACGCAGTATTTT
TRBJ2-3,TRBV7-2,few,TRBD1,CASSLAATGGTDTQYF,TGTGCCAGCAGCTTAGCGGCGACAGGGGGGACAGATACGCAGTATTTT
TRBJ2-3,TRBV10-3,-,TRBD1,CAISRDRDLTDTQYF,TGTGCCATCAGCCGGGACAGGGACCTCACAGATACGCAGTATTTT
TRBJ2-7,TRBV5-6,many,TRBD1,CASSLAGGNYEQYF,TGTGCCAGCAGCTTGGCAGGGGGCAACTACGAGCAGTACTTC
TRBJ2-5,TRBV11-2,-,-,CASSLDRLGREYF,TGTGCCAGCAGCTTAGATAGGCTGGGAAGGGAGTACTTC
TRBJ2-7,TRBV19,-,-,CASSPRGRYEQYF,TGTGCCAGTAGTCCCCGTGGGAGATACGAGCAGTACTTC
TRBJ1-5,TRBV4-1,-,TRBD1,CASSSPGGKGNQPQHF,TGCGCCAGCAGCTCACCAGGGGGAAAGGGCAATCAGCCCCAGCATTTT
TRBJ1-3,TRBV6-6,once,-,CASSLETGPSGNTIYF,TGTGCCAGCAGTTTGGAGACAGGCCCCTCTGGAAACACCATATATTTT
TRBJ2-5,TRBV6-9,-,-,CASSNGPVLGDETQYF,TGTGCCAGCAGCAACGGCCCAGTCCTGGGGGATGAGACCCAGTACTTC
TRBJ2-7,TRBV29-1,-,TRBD1,CSVDLGGSYEQYF,TGCAGCGTTGATCTAGGGGGCAGTTACGAGCAGTACTTC